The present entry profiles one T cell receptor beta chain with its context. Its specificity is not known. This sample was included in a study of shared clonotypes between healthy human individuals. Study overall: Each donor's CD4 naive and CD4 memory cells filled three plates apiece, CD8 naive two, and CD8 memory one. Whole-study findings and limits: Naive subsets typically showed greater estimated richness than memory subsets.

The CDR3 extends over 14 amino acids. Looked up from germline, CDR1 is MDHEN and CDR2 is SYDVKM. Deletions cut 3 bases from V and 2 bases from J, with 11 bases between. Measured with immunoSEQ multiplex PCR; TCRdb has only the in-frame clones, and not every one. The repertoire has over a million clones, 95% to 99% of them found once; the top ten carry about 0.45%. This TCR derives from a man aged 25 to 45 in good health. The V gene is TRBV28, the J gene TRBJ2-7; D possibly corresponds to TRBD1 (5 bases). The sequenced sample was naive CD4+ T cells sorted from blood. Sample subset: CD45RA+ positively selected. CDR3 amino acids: CASSFLGETYEQYF. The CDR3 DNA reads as TGTGCCAGCAGTTTTTTAGGGGAAACCTACGAGCAGTACTTC.